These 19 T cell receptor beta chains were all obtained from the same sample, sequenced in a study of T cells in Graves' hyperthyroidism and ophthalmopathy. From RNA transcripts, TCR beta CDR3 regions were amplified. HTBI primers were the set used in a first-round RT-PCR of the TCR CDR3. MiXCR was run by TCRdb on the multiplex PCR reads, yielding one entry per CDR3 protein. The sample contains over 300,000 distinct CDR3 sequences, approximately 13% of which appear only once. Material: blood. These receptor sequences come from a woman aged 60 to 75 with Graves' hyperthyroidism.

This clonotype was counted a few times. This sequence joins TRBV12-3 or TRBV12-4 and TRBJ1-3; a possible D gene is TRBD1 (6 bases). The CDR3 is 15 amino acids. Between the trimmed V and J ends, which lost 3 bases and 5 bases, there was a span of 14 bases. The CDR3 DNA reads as TGTGCCAGCAGTTTGGCAGGGGCGGGTAGAAACACCATATATTTT. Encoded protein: CASSLAGAGRNTIYF.

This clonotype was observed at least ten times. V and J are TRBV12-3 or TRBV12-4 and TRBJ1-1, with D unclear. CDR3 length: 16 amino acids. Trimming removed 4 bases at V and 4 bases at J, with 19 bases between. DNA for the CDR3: TGTGCCAGCAGTTCCGTCCTCCGGGAGGGAGGCACTGAAGCTTTCTTT. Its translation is CASSSVLREGGTEAFF.

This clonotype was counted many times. For the CDR3, the DNA is TGTGCCAGTCCAGCAACGGCGGGCGCCGAGCAGTACTTC. Translated, it gives CASPATAGAEQYF. The V and J genes are TRBV6-1 and TRBJ2-7; tentative D call: TRBD2 (5 bases). Germline V gives CDR1 MNHNS, CDR2 SASEGT. CDR3 length: 13 amino acids. V shed 9 bases and J shed 6 bases, with 18 bases lying between them.

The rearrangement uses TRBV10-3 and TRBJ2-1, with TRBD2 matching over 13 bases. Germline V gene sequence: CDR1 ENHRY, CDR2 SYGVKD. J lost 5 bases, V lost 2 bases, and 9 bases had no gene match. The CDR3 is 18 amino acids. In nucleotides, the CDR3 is TGTGCCATCAGTGAGCCGGGACTAGCGGGGATTCCAGACAATGAGCAGTTCTTC. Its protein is CAISEPGLAGIPDNEQFF.

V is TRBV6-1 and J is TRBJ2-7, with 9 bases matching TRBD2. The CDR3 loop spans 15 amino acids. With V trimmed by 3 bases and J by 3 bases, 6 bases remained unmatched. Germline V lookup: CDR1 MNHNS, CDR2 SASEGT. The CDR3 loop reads CASSDLTSGYYEQYF. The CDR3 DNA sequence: TGTGCCAGCAGTGACCTGACTAGCGGCTACTACGAGCAGTACTTC.

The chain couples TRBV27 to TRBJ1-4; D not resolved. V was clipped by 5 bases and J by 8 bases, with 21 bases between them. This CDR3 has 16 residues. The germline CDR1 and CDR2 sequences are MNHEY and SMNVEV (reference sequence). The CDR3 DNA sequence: TGTGCCAGCAGTGCTCGTATGGTCGGCACGCAGGAAAAACTGTTTTTT. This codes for CASSARMVGTQEKLFF.

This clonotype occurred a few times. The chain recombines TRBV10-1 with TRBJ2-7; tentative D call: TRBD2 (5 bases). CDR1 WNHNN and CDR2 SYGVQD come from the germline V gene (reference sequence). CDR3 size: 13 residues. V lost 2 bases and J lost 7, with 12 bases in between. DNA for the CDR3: TGCGCCAGCAGTGAGCCGGGAACGGGAGAGCAGTACTTC. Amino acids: CASSEPGTGEQYF.

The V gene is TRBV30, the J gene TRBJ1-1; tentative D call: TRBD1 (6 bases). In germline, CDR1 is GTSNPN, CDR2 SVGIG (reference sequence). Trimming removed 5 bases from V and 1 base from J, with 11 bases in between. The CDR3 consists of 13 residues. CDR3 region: CAWVGGSNTEAFF. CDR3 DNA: TGTGCCTGGGTAGGGGGTTCGAACACTGAAGCTTTCTTT.

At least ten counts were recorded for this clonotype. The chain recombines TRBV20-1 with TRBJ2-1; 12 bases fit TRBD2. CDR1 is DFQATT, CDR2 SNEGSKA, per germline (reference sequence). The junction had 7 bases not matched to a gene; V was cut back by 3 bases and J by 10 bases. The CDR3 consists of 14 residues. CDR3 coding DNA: TGCAGTGCTAGCGGACTAGCGGGAATCCGGGAGCAGTTCTTC. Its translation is CSASGLAGIREQFF.

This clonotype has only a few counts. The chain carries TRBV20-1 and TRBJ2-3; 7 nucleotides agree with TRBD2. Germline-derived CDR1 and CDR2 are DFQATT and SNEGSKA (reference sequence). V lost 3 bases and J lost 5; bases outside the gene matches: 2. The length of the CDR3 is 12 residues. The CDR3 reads CSASGRKDTQYF. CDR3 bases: TGCAGTGCTAGCGGGAGGAAAGATACGCAGTATTTT.

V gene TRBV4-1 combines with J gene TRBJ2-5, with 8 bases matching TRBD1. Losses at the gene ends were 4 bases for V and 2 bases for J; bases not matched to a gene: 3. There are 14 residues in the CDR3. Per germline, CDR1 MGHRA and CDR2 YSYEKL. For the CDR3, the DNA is TGCGCCAGCAGCCGTACAGGGGGTCAAGAGACCCAGTACTTC. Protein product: CASSRTGGQETQYF.

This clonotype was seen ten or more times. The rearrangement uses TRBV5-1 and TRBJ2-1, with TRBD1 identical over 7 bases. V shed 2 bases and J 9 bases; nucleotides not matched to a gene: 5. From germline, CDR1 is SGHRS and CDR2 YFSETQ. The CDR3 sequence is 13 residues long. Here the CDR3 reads CASSLGQVLEQFF. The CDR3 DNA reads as TGCGCCAGCAGCTTAGGACAGGTTCTTGAGCAGTTCTTC.

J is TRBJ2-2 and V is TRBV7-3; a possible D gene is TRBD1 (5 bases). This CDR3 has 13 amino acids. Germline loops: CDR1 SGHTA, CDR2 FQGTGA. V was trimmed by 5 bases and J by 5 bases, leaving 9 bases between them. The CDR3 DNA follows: TGTGCCAGCAGCAACAGGATTACCGGGGAGCTGTTTTTT. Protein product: CASSNRITGELFF.

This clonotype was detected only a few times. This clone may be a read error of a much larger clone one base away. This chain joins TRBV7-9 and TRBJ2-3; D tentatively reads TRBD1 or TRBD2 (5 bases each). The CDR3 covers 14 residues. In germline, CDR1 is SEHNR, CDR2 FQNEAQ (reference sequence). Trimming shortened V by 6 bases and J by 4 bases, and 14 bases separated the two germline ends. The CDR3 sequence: CASSEGRGADTQYF. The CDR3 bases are TGTGCCAGCAGTGAGGGTAGGGGTGCAGATACGCAGTATTTT.

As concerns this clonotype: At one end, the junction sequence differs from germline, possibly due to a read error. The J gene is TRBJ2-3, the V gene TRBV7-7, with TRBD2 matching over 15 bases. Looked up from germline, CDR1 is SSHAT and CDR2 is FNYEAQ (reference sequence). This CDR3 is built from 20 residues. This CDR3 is CASSGSPRTSGRAGIDTQYF. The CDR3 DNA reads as TGTGCTAGCAGCGGAAGCCCACGGACTAGCGGGAGGGCCGGTATAGATACGCAGTATTTT.

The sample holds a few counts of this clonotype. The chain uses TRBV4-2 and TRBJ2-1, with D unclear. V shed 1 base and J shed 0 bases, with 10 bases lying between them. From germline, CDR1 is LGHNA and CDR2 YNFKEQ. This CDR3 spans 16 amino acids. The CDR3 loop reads CASSQVARSSYNEQFF. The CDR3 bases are TGTGCCAGCAGCCAAGTCGCTAGGAGCTCCTACAATGAGCAGTTCTTC.

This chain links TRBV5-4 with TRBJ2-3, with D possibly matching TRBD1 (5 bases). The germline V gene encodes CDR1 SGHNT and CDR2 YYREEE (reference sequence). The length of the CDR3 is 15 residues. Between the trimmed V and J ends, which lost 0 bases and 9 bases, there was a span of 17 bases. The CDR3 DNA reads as TGTGCCAGCAGCTTGGCCTCAAGCTCCTGGGGCACGCAGTATTTT. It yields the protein CASSLASSSWGTQYF.

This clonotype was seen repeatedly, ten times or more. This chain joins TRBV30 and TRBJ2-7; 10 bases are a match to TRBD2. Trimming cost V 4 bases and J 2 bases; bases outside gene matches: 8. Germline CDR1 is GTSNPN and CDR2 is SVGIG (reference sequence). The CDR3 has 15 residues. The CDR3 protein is CAWNLAGAAPYEQYF. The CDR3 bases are TGTGCCTGGAACCTAGCGGGAGCAGCACCCTACGAGCAGTACTTC.

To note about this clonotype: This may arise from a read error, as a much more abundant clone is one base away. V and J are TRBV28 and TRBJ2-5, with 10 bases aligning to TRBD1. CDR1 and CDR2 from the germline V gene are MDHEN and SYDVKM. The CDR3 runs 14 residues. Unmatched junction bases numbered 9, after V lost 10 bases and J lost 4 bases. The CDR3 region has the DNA TGTGCCAACAGACCGACAGGGGGCCGAGAGACCCAGTACTTC. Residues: CANRPTGGRETQYF.